This T cell receptor beta chain was obtained from a study of shared clonotypes between healthy human individuals. Under the authors' procedure: ImmunoSEQ output held junction-only sequences without quality scores, so filtering differed. Measured with immunoSEQ multiplex PCR; TCRdb has only the in-frame clones, and not every one. That table is the source of V, J and clone size, and D and trimming were worked out from the DNA. The sample has about 600,000 clones; about 80% are singletons. Whole-study findings and limits: Donor clonotype sharing was expected to depend on sequencing depth.

Germline CDR1 reads SNHLY; CDR2 reads FYNNEI. The CDR3 spans 13 residues. The junction had 5 bases not matched to a gene; V was cut back by 6 bases and J by 6 bases. Everyone who donated was a Caucasian adult who lived in Nashville, Tennessee. With regard to this clone: Its target is unknown.

The material sequenced was PBMCs. V gene TRBV2 combines with J gene TRBJ2-7; TRBD2 matches 10 bases. The origin of this receptor is a woman in her 40s in good health. Some clones in this sample may be carry-over from other donors' samples. The CDR3 DNA follows: TGTGCCAGCAGGGTAATAGCGGGAGGCGAGCAGTACTTC. Amino acids: CASRVIAGGEQYF.